One and the same sample provided the 2 T cell receptor beta chains below, sequenced in a study of beta chain features in type 1 diabetes. The study reverse transcribed the entire isolated RNA, so it sequenced expressed TCRB transcripts. Profiled with immunoSEQ multiplex PCR; TCRdb holds only in-frame clones, not every one. In the table there are some 900,000 clones, around a sixth of which are singletons. Sample: naive CD4+ T cells from blood. The origin of the receptors is a woman between 18 and 29 years old in good health.

The chain combines TRBV10-3 with TRBJ2-5; weak D call: TRBD1 (5 bases). V was clipped by 3 bases and J by 4 bases, with 12 bases between them. The CDR3 spans 14 residues. Germline CDR1 is ENHRY and CDR2 is SYGVKD. The CDR3 region is CAISEAGLGETQYF. The CDR3 nucleotides are TGTGCCATCAGTGAAGCAGGGTTAGGAGAGACCCAGTACTTC.

This rearrangement joins TRBV11-2 to TRBJ2-1; tentative D call: TRBD2 (5 bases). Trimming cost V 6 bases and J 6 bases, with 15 bases left between them. In germline, CDR1 is SGHAT, CDR2 FQNNGV. CDR3 size: 14 residues. This chain's CDR3 is CASRRGSSSNEQFF. CDR3 sequence (DNA): TGTGCCAGCAGACGAGGGAGTAGTAGCAATGAGCAGTTCTTC.